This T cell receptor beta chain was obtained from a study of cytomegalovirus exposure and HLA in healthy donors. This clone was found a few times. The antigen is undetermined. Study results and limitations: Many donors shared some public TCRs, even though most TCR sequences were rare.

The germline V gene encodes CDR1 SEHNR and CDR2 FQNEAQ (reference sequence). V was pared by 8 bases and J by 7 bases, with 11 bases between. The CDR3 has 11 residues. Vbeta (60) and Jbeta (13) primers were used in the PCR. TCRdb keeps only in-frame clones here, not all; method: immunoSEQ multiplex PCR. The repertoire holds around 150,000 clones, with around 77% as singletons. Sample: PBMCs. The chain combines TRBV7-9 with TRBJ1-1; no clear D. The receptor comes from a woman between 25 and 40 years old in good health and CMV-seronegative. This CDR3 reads CASSLLLEAFF. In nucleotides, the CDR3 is TGTGCCAGCTCTTTACTCCTTGAAGCTTTCTTT.